The 10 T cell receptor beta chains given below trace back to one sample, sequenced in a study of blood T cell repertoires in COVID-19. Generated by immunoSEQ multiplex PCR, the TCRdb table keeps only in-frame clones and is missing some. The table has 200,000 to 300,000 clones, about 86% seen once; the top ten hold over 3%. Specimen: peripheral blood. Receptors were obtained from a woman aged 25 to 39 who had recovered from COVID-19.

By share, this clone ranks as medium-sized. V and J are TRBV3-1 (or the pseudogene TRBV3-2) and TRBJ1-6; TRBD1 matches at 10 bases. Germline trimming cut 4 bases from V and 8 bases from J; bases unmatched to any gene: 5. Germline values: CDR1 LGHDT, CDR2 YNNKEL (reference sequence). The CDR3 extends over 15 amino acids. The CDR3 nucleotides read TGTGCCAGCAGCCTCGGGACAGGGGAGCATTCACCCCTCCACTTT. This gives the protein CASSLGTGEHSPLHF.

On this clone: At one end, the junction sequence differs from germline, possibly due to a read error. The chain has TRBV4-2 and TRBJ2-7; TRBD2 is a possible D gene (6 bases). The CDR3 contains 13 residues. CDR1 LGHNA and CDR2 YNFKEQ come from the germline V gene. CDR3 DNA: TGTGCCAGCAGCCAAGATCGAGTGACAGTAGCGGACTTC. Translating it yields CASSQDRVTVADF.

CDR3 residues: CSVKRTGGSADTEAFF. CDR3 nucleotides: TGCAGCGTTAAACGGACAGGGGGCTCGGCGGACACTGAAGCTTTCTTT. The chain couples TRBV29-1 to TRBJ1-1, with 11 bases lining up with TRBD1. J was trimmed by 3 bases and V by 5 bases; bases with no gene match: 11. This CDR3 contains 16 residues. Germline CDR1 SQVTM, CDR2 ANQGSEA.

The chain recombines TRBV19 with TRBJ1-5, with TRBD1 identical over 8 bases. The V gene end was trimmed by 5 bases and the J gene end by 7 bases; junction bases not matched to a gene: 10. This CDR3 region has 15 residues. Germline CDR1 reads LNHDA; CDR2 reads SQIVND (reference sequence). CDR3 residues: CASSVEDREYQPQHF. The CDR3 coding sequence is TGTGCCAGTAGTGTTGAGGACAGGGAGTACCAGCCCCAGCATTTT.

This clone was counted only a few times. The chain uses TRBV5-8 and TRBJ2-5; D remains ambiguous. Germline V gene sequence: CDR1 SGHTS, CDR2 YDEGEE. V was clipped by 0 bases and J by 3 bases, with 6 bases between them. This CDR3 spans 13 amino acids. DNA for the CDR3: TGTGCCAGCAGCTTGGACAGCAAAGAGACCCAGTACTTC. Translated, it gives CASSLDSKETQYF.

The chain joins TRBV11-1 to TRBJ2-5; D might be TRBD2 (7 bases). The CDR3 covers 16 residues. With 3 bases removed from V and 4 bases from J, the gap between germline ends came to 18 bases. The germline V gene has CDR1 SGHAT and CDR2 FQDESV (reference sequence). CDR3 amino acids: CASSFSRGGLSETQYF. CDR3 bases: TGTGCCAGCAGCTTTTCCAGGGGAGGGCTATCAGAGACCCAGTACTTC.

The CDR3: CASSLAGAVYEQYF. In DNA form, the CDR3 reads TGTGCCAGCAGCTTGGCTGGGGCCGTCTACGAGCAGTACTTC. The rearrangement uses TRBV5-5 and TRBJ2-7, with D perhaps matching TRBD1 (5 bases). This CDR3 comprises 14 residues. V was clipped by 0 bases and J by 3 bases, with 10 bases between them. Germline CDR1 and CDR2: SGHKS and YYEKEE (reference sequence).

This clone was detected only a few times. The chain links TRBV4-1 to TRBJ1-1, with D perhaps TRBD1 (6 bases). Trimming took off 2 bases at V and 0 bases at J, with 13 bases between the two ends. The germline V gene encodes CDR1 MGHRA and CDR2 YSYEKL. This CDR3 is built from 16 residues. The CDR3 DNA reads TGCGCCAGCAGCCAAAGGCAACAGGGCGTGAACACTGAAGCTTTCTTT. It codes for CASSQRQQGVNTEAFF.

V is TRBV6-5 and J is TRBJ1-6; D is unresolved. The CDR3 has 13 amino acids. Germline assignment: CDR1 MNHEY and CDR2 SVGAGI. V gave up 6 bases and J gave up 6 bases, with 9 bases separating them. The CDR3 loop reads CASSGKRNSPLHF. The CDR3 DNA sequence: TGTGCCAGCAGCGGGAAGCGTAATTCACCCCTCCACTTT.

This clone was seen once. The CDR3 region has the DNA TGTGCCAGCAGCTTGCAGAACAGCGGGGGGGGGAGAGCCCAGTACTTC. The encoded protein is CASSLQNSGGGRAQYF. The chain employs TRBV5-4 and TRBJ2-5; 10 nucleotides align to TRBD2. The CDR3 has 16 residues. V dropped 1 base and J dropped 9; count of bases not matched to a gene: 12. The germline V gene encodes CDR1 SGHNT and CDR2 YYREEE (reference sequence).